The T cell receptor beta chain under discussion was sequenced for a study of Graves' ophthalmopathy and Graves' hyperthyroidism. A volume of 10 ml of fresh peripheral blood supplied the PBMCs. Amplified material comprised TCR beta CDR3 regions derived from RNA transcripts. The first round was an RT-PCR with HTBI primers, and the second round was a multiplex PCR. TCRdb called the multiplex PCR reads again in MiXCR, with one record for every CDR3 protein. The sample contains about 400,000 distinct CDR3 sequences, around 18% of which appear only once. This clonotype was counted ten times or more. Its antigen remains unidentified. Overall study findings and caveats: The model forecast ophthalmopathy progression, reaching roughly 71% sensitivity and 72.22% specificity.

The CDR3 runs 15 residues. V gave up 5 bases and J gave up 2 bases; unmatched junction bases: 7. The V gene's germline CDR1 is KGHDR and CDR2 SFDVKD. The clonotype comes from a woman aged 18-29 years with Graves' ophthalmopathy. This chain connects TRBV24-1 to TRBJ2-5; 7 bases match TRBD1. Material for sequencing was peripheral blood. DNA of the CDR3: TGTGCCACCAGTGCCGTCTCGGGACAGCAAGAGACCCAGTACTTC. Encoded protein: CATSAVSGQQETQYF.